The text below deals with one TCR beta chain. The PCR had 60 Vbeta and 13 Jbeta primers. The assay was immunoSEQ multiplex PCR, and TCRdb's table has in-frame clones only and misses some. The sample has approximately 140,000 clones; roughly four fifths are singletons. These data come from a study of cytomegalovirus exposure and HLA in healthy donors. V was pared by 7 bases and J by 0 bases, with 7 bases of the junction left unmatched. This CDR3 comprises 15 residues. CDR1 SGHNT and CDR2 YYREEE come from the germline V gene (reference sequence). This TCR derives from a boy between 2 and 10 years old in good health and CMV-seronegative. J is TRBJ1-1 and V is TRBV5-4; TRBD1 agrees at 9 bases. Material: PBMCs. Here the CDR3 reads CASPGDRELNTEAFF. The CDR3 DNA is TGTGCCAGCCCGGGGGACAGGGAGTTGAACACTGAAGCTTTCTTT. Complete variable domain (other parts from reference TRBV5-4 and TRBJ1-1): ETGVTQSPTHLIKTRGQQVTLRCSSQSGHNTVSWYQQALGQGPQFIFQYYREEENGRGNFPPRFSGLQFPNYSSELNVNALELDDSALYLCASPGDRELNTEAFFGQGTRLTVV.